This TCR beta chain was sequenced in a study of blood T cell repertoires in COVID-19. On the study more broadly: Sample material is recorded as cDNA or gDNA derived from T cells, B-cell-depleted T cells, or PBMCs.

Participants' own reports of clinical history determined their cohort assignment. Recovered status applied to Cohort 3 donors who had two consecutive negative PCRs. It also applied to those with clearance or with symptom resolution. Per the authors' pipeline: Nucleated cell number was recorded as an estimate derived from reference gene primer amplification. Repertoires were generated with immunoSEQ multiplex PCR, while TCRdb's copy carries only in-frame clones and drops some. From that table come the V and J calls and clone size; the DNA was used to work out D and trimming. The sample has some 190,000 clones; less than 85% are singletons. This CDR3 has 14 amino acids. From germline, CDR1 is SGHNT and CDR2 YENEEA. V lost 0 bases to trimming and J lost 7 bases, with 12 bases between them.

The specimen sequenced was PBMCs or T cells enriched from blood (not recorded which). The gene calls are TRBV11-3 and TRBJ2-5; D not resolved. This TCR was recovered from a woman in her thirties who had recovered from COVID-19. DNA for the CDR3: TGTGCCAGCAGCTTAGACGGGTCAGAAGGGACCCAGTACTTC. Its translation: CASSLDGSEGTQYF.